The 3 T cell receptor beta chains below come from one sample, sequenced in a study of cytomegalovirus exposure and HLA in healthy donors. In the PCR, 60 Vbeta and 13 Jbeta primers were used. Assay: immunoSEQ multiplex PCR; the TCRdb copy retains only in-frame clones and omits some. The repertoire includes over 250,000 clones, approximately 70% of them detected once, and over 2% sits in the top ten. The sequencing input was PBMCs. The receptors here all came from a female donor in good health and CMV-seronegative.

The rearrangement uses TRBV30 and TRBJ2-1, with TRBD2 matching 9 bases. V shed 3 bases, J shed 9 bases, and the junction held 9 bases outside the gene matches. CDR3 length equals 14 residues. Germline CDR1 GTSNPN, CDR2 SVGIG (reference sequence). CDR3 protein: CAWRGSGRQGEQFF. The CDR3 coding sequence is TGTGCCTGGAGAGGCAGCGGGAGGCAAGGTGAGCAGTTCTTC.

This clone was picked up a small number of times. V and J are TRBV6-5 and TRBJ1-1, with TRBD1 identical over 10 bases. CDR3 length: 14 residues. V lost 4 bases to trimming and J lost 4 bases; unmatched junction nucleotides: 3. The germline V gene encodes CDR1 MNHEY and CDR2 SVGAGI. The CDR3 DNA is TGTGCCAGCAGTTCCCGGACAGGGGGCACTGAAGCTTTCTTT. It translates to CASSSRTGGTEAFF.

The V call is TRBV7-9, the J call TRBJ2-7; no definite D call. This CDR3 contains 12 residues. Germline-derived CDR1 and CDR2 are SEHNR and FQNEAQ (reference sequence). V was cut by 5 bases and J by 5 bases, with 10 bases left in between. CDR3 sequence reads: CASSRGGNEQYF. For the CDR3, the DNA is TGTGCCAGCAGCAGAGGCGGCAACGAGCAGTACTTC.